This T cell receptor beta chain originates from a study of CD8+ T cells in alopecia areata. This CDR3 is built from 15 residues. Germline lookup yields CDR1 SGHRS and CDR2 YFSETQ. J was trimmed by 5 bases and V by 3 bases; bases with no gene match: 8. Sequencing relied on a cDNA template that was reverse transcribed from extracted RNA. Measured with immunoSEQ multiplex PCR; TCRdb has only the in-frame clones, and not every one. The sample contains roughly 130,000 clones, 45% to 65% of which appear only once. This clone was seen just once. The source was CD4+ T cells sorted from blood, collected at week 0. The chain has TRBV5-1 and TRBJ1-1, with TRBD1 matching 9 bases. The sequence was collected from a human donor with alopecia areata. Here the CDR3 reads CASSSGTGLSTEAFF. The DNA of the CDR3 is TGCGCCAGCAGCTCCGGGACAGGGTTGTCGACTGAAGCTTTCTTT.